Presented here are 22 T cell receptor beta chains from one specimen sequenced in a study of blood T cells in healthy people across ages. Primed by a sample-barcoded 5' primer and a J-beta primer mix, a second PCR proceeded for 7 to 11 cycles. Each CDR3 protein is one row after TCRdb ran MiXCR on the 5' RACE reads. Counted here are over a million distinct CDR3 sequences, more than 40% occurring once; the ten biggest clones make up 15% to 20%. Sequencing was carried out using blood. These TCRs come from a woman in her sixties in good health.

The chain recombines TRBV7-2 with TRBJ2-3; 15 positions agree with TRBD2. J was trimmed by 2 bases and V by 4 bases; bases with no gene match: 13. Germline V CDR1 and CDR2: SGHTA, FQGNSA. There are 20 residues in the CDR3. The CDR3 nucleotides are TGTGCCAGCAGCTCGACCGGGACTAGCGGGAGGAACCGATACACAGATACGCAGTATTTT. Residues: CASSSTGTSGRNRYTDTQYF. Filled out from reference TRBV7-2 and TRBJ2-3, the complete variable domain reads GAGVSQSPSNKVTEKGKDVELRCDPISGHTALYWYRQSLGQGLEFLIYFQGNSAPDKSGLPSDRFSAERTGGSVSTLTIQRTQQEDSAVYLCASSSTGTSGRNRYTDTQYFGPGTRLTVL.

This chain connects TRBV11-2 to TRBJ1-5; D gene uncertain. This CDR3 is 11 amino acids long. V lost 6 bases and J lost 9, with 9 bases in between. Germline V CDR1 and CDR2: SGHAT, FQNNGV. CDR3 protein: CASSSVGPQHF. The CDR3 DNA reads as TGTGCCAGCAGTTCAGTCGGGCCCCAGCATTTT.

CDR3 region: CASSPRGGLPSSYNEQFF. The DNA for the CDR3 is TGCGCCAGCAGCCCAAGAGGAGGCTTACCGAGCTCCTACAATGAGCAGTTCTTC. J is TRBJ2-1 and V is TRBV5-1; TRBD2 might be the D (5 bases). CDR1 SGHRS and CDR2 YFSETQ come from the germline V gene. The CDR3 loop spans 18 amino acids. V lost 4 bases, J lost 0 bases, and 20 bases lay in between.

J is TRBJ2-3 and V is TRBV7-3; 9 nucleotides match TRBD2. This CDR3 contains 16 residues. Germline lookup yields CDR1 SGHTA and CDR2 FQGTGA. J gave up 5 bases and V 2 bases, and 8 bases lay outside the gene matches. CDR3 amino acids: CASSLWAGGPIDTQYF. The CDR3 coding sequence is TGTGCCAGCAGCTTATGGGCGGGAGGGCCGATAGATACGCAGTATTTT.

This clonotype is a singleton in its sample. This rearrangement joins TRBV9 to TRBJ1-2; perhaps TRBD1 as D (6 bases). The length of the CDR3 is 16 residues. Germline assignment: CDR1 SGDLS and CDR2 YYNGEE. V lost 4 bases, J lost 3 bases, and 19 bases lay in between. The CDR3 DNA follows: TGTGCCAGCAGCCACGACCCTCAGGGGCGCGACTATGGCTACACCTTC. This encodes CASSHDPQGRDYGYTF.

This clonotype has more than one count but fewer than ten. The genes are TRBV6-6 and TRBJ2-4, with 8 positions matching TRBD2. The DNA end is more similar to TRBJ2-5, so the J call may be wrong. CDR3 length: 15 residues. Germline values: CDR1 MNHNY, CDR2 SVGAGI (reference sequence). The CDR3 loop is CASSLQRERGETQYF. The CDR3 region has the DNA TGTGCCAGCAGTCTCCAGCGGGAGAGGGGAGAGACCCAGTACTTC.

This chain joins TRBV6-5 and TRBJ2-4, with D uncertain. The CDR3 extends over 11 amino acids. V lost 0 bases and J 13 bases, leaving 7 bases between the germline ends. Germline CDR1 reads MNHEY; CDR2 reads SVGAGI. CDR3 nucleotides: TGTGCCAGCAGTTACTCGTTTCGGCAGTACTTC. It is translated as CASSYSFRQYF.

This clonotype was seen only a few times. The chain carries TRBV4-1 and TRBJ1-2; 9 bases are shared with TRBD1. With V trimmed by 1 base and J by 4 bases, 7 bases remained unmatched. Germline V gene sequence: CDR1 MGHRA, CDR2 YSYEKL. This CDR3 contains 16 residues. The CDR3 protein is CASSQAWTGDLYGYTF. As DNA, the CDR3 is TGCGCCAGCAGCCAAGCCTGGACAGGGGACCTCTATGGCTACACCTTC.

This chain links TRBV11-2 with TRBJ1-2; 8 positions agree with TRBD1. The CDR3 extends over 14 amino acids. CDR1 is SGHAT and CDR2 is FQNNGV in the germline V gene. V shed 1 base, J shed 7 bases, and the junction held 5 bases outside the gene matches. CDR3 sequence reads: CASSLVDRGAGYTF. The CDR3 coding sequence is TGTGCCAGCAGCTTAGTAGACAGGGGCGCTGGCTACACCTTC.

This clonotype was counted a few times. The J gene is TRBJ1-2, the V gene TRBV11-1; D is perhaps TRBD1 (5 bases). Germline V lookup: CDR1 SGHAT, CDR2 FQDESV (reference sequence). This CDR3 is 12 amino acids long. With 0 bases removed from V and 7 bases from J, the gap between germline ends came to 6 bases. CDR3 nucleotide sequence: TGTGCCAGCAGCTTAGCAGGGGTTGGCTACACCTTC. It translates to CASSLAGVGYTF.

The rearrangement joins TRBV15 to TRBJ2-1; TRBD2 agrees at 7 bases. Germline CDR1 LNHNV, CDR2 YYDKDF (reference sequence). The CDR3 spans 16 residues. The J segment lost 8 bases and the V segment lost 0 bases, leaving 10 bases of the junction unmatched. As DNA, the CDR3 is TGTGCCACCAGCAGAGATCACCGGGAGGTAAGCGATGAGCAGTTCTTC. Its translation is CATSRDHREVSDEQFF. Variable domain in full (rest from reference TRBV15 and TRBJ2-1): DAMVIQNPRYQVTQFGKPVTLSCSQTLNHNVMYWYQQKSSQAPKLLFHYYDKDFNNEADTPDNFQSRRPNTSFCFLDIRSPGLGDTAMYLCATSRDHREVSDEQFFGPGTRLTVL.

This clonotype was seen a handful of times. The genes are TRBV28 and TRBJ2-7; 11 bases line up with TRBD2. V shed 6 bases, J shed 2 bases, and the junction held 3 bases outside the gene matches. The CDR3 runs 14 residues. Per the germline V gene, CDR1 is MDHEN and CDR2 is SYDVKM. CDR3 amino acids: CASRLTSGAYEQYF. The CDR3 nucleotides read TGTGCCAGCAGGCTGACTAGCGGGGCCTACGAGCAGTACTTC.

This clonotype was seen a few times. The chain recombines TRBV15 with TRBJ1-1; D call uncertain. The CDR3 extends over 16 amino acids. Per the germline V gene, CDR1 is LNHNV and CDR2 is YYDKDF (reference sequence). V shed 1 base and J shed 6 bases, with 18 bases lying between them. CDR3 DNA sequence: TGTGCCACCAGCAGAGCCCCCGCCGGCCAGTACCCTGAAGCTTTCTTT. It yields the protein CATSRAPAGQYPEAFF.

The V gene is TRBV9, the J gene TRBJ2-3, with TRBD2 as a possible D gene (6 bases). This CDR3 is 15 amino acids long. The V gene's germline CDR1 is SGDLS and CDR2 YYNGEE. Trimming stripped 3 bases from V and 6 bases from J, with 17 bases between. CDR3 bases: TGTGCCAGCAGCGAGGTAGCGGAGCGTCGGGATACGCAGTATTTT. Translating it yields CASSEVAERRDTQYF.

The chain uses TRBV4-1 and TRBJ2-7, with D maybe TRBD1 (6 bases). This CDR3 has 15 amino acids. Germline CDR1 and CDR2: MGHRA and YSYEKL. Trimming left V 1 base short and J 2 bases short, with 12 bases between. CDR3 protein: CASSQVGTRTYEQYF. DNA of the CDR3: TGCGCCAGCAGCCAAGTCGGGACACGCACCTACGAGCAGTACTTC.

The chain employs TRBV7-3 and TRBJ1-6; a weak D match, TRBD1 (5 bases). With 2 bases removed from V and 9 bases from J, the gap between germline ends came to 14 bases. Germline V CDR1 and CDR2: SGHTA, FQGTGA. This CDR3 comprises 15 residues. This CDR3 reads CASSLQGGVGSPLHF. CDR3 nucleotides: TGTGCCAGCAGCTTACAGGGCGGGGTTGGTTCACCCCTCCACTTT.

This sequence joins TRBV3-1 and TRBJ2-7; weak D call: TRBD2 (6 bases). Trimming removed 1 base from V and 0 bases from J, with 10 bases in between. The CDR3 runs 15 residues. The germline gives CDR1 LGHDT, CDR2 YNNKEL (reference sequence). This CDR3 is CASSQGGVSSYEQYF. The CDR3 bases are TGTGCCAGCAGCCAAGGGGGGGTAAGCTCCTACGAGCAGTACTTC.

This sequence joins TRBV12-3 or TRBV12-4 and TRBJ2-1; tentatively, D is TRBD1 or TRBD2 (8 bases each). Between the trimmed V and J ends, which lost 8 bases and 5 bases, there was a span of 25 bases. The CDR3 is 17 residues long. The CDR3 coding sequence is TGTGCCAGCGGTACAGGGGGGGGCGGGAGGAGGCACAATGAGCAGTTCTTC. This codes for CASGTGGGGRRHNEQFF.

The rearrangement links TRBV28 to TRBJ2-7, with D perhaps assigned TRBD1 or TRBD2 (5 bases each). The CDR3 has 15 residues. Deletions cut 5 bases from V and 6 bases from J, with 20 bases between. CDR1 MDHEN and CDR2 SYDVKM come from the germline V gene. CDR3 nucleotides: TGTGCCAGCAGTATAACCGGGGCCGGGGACCTCGAGCAGTACTTC. This gives the protein CASSITGAGDLEQYF.

This clonotype was recorded a few times. This chain uses TRBV20-1 with TRBJ2-1; D call uncertain. The V gene's germline CDR1 is DFQATT and CDR2 SNEGSKA (reference sequence). The CDR3 extends over 14 amino acids. V lost 6 bases to trimming and J lost 3 bases, with 15 bases between them. CDR3 DNA: TGCAGTGCCCGAGCGATTAGTATCTACAATGAGCAGTTCTTC. Its translation: CSARAISIYNEQFF.

This clonotype was seen only once. The V call is TRBV18, the J call TRBJ2-5, with unresolved D. V lost 6 bases and J lost 2, with 13 bases in between. The germline V gene encodes CDR1 KGHSH and CDR2 LQKENI. The CDR3 is 14 amino acids. This CDR3 reads CASSPDTLQETQYF. Here the CDR3 DNA reads TGTGCCAGCTCCCCCGACACATTACAAGAGACCCAGTACTTC.

This clonotype was seen more than once but under ten times. This chain links TRBV29-1 with TRBJ2-1; 7 positions agree with TRBD2. The CDR3 runs to 15 residues. The germline V gene encodes CDR1 SQVTM and CDR2 ANQGSEA. J was trimmed by 5 bases and V by 2 bases; bases with no gene match: 9. CDR3 bases: TGCAGCGTTGAACCGGGACTACAGTATCACAATGAGCAGTTCTTC. Translation gives CSVEPGLQYHNEQFF.